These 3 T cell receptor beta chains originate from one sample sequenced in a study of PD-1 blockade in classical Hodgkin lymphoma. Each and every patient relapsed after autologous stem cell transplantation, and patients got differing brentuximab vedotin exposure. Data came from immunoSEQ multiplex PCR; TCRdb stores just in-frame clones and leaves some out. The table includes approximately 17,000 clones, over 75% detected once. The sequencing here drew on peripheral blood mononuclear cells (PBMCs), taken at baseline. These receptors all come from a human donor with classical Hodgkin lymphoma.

As DNA, the CDR3 is TGTGCCAGCTCACCGGGGGTGGCAGGCGGACGCGATGAGCAGTTCTTC. It translates to CASSPGVAGGRDEQFF. The chain carries TRBV18 and TRBJ2-1; D possibly uses TRBD1 or TRBD2 (5 bases each). With 3 bases removed from V and 8 bases from J, the gap between germline ends came to 20 bases. There are 16 residues in the CDR3. Germline CDR1 reads KGHSH; CDR2 reads LQKENI.

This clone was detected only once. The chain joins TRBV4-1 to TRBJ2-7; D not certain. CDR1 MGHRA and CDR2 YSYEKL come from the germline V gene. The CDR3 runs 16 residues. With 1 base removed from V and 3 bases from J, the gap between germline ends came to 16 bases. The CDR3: CASSQAGPPGNYEQYF. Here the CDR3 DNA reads TGCGCCAGCAGCCAAGCAGGCCCCCCAGGAAACTACGAGCAGTACTTC.

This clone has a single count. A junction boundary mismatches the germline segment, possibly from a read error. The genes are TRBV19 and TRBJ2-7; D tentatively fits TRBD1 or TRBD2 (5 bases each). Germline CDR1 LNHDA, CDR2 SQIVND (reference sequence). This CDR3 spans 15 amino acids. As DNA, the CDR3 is TGTGCCAGTAGTATGGCCTGGGGGATGCGCTACCAGCAGTACTTC. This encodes CASSMAWGMRYQQYF.